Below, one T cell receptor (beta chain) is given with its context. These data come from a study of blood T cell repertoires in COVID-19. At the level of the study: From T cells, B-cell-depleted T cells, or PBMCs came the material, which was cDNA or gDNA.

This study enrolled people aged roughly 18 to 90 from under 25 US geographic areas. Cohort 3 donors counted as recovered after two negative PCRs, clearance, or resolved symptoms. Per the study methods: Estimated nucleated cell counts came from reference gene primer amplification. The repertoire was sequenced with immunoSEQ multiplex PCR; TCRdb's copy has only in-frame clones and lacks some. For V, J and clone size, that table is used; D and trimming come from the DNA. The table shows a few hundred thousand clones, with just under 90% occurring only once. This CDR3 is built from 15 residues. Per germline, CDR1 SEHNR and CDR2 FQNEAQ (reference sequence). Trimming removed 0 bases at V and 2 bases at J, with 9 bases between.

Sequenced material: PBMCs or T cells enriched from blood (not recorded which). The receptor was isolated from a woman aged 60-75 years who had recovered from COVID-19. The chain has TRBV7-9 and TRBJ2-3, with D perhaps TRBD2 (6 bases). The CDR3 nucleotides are TGTGCCAGCAGCTTAGCTGCGGGAACCACAGATACGCAGTATTTT. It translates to CASSLAAGTTDTQYF.